This T cell receptor beta chain was found in a study of blood T cell repertoires in COVID-19. V was clipped by 5 bases and J by 5 bases; unmatched bases: 5. Germline V gene data show CDR1 as LGHNA and CDR2 as YSLEER. The CDR3 has 14 amino acids. Data came from immunoSEQ multiplex PCR; TCRdb stores just in-frame clones and leaves some out. The top ten clones hold around 2.1% of a sample with around 130,000 clones, approximately 87% of them seen once. This chain joins TRBV4-3 and TRBJ2-7, with 11 positions matching TRBD1. The source of this sequence is a woman aged 50 to 60 with acute or convalescent COVID-19. The sequenced sample was peripheral blood. CDR3: CASSFGQGANEQYF. As DNA, the CDR3 is TGCGCCAGCAGCTTCGGACAGGGGGCAAACGAGCAGTACTTC.